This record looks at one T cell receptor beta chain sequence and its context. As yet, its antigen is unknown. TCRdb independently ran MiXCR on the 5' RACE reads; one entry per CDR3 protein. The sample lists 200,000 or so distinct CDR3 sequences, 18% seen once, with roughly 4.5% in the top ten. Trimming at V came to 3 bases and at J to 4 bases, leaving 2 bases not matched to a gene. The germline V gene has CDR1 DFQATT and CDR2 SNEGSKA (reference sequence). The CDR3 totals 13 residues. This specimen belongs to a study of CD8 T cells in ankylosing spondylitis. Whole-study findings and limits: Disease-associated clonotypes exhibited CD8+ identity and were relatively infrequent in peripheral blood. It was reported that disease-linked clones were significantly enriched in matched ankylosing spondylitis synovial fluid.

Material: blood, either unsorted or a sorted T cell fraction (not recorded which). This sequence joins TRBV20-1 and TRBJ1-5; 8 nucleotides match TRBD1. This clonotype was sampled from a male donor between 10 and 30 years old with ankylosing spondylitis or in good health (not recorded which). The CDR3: CSASWTGNQPQHF. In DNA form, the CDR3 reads TGCAGTGCTAGCTGGACAGGGAATCAGCCCCAGCATTTT.